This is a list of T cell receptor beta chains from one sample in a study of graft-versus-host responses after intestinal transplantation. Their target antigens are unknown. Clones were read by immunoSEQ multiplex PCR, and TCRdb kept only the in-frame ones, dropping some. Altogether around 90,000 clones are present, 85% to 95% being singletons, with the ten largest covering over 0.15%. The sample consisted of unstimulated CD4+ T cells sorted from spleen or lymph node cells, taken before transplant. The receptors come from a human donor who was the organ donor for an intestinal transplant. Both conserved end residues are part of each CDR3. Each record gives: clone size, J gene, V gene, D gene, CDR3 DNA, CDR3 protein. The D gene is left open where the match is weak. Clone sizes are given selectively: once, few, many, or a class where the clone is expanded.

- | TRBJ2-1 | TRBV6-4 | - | TGTGCCAGCAGTGATGCTAGCTTGAATGAGCAGTTCTTC | CASSDASLNEQFF
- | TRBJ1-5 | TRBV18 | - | TGTGCCAGCTCACCAACCGGTCTCGATCAGCCCCAGCATTTT | CASSPTGLDQPQHF
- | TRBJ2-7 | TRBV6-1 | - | TGTGCCACCTCCGGGACGGGAGCCTACTCTCCCTATTTC | CATSGTGAYSPYF
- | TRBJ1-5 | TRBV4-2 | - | TGTGCCAGCAGCCAAGATCGGGTAGGTCAGCCCCAGCATTTT | CASSQDRVGQPQHF
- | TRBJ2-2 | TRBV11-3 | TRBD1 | TGTGCCAGCAGCTTGAGATTGACAGGGGGAACCGGGGAGCTGTTTTTT | CASSLRLTGGTGELFF
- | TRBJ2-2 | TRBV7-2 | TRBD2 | TGTGCCAGCAGCTCAAGACTAGCGGGGGAGGGAAGGACCGGGGAGCTGTTTTTT | CASSSRLAGEGRTGELFF
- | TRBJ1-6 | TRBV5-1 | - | TGCGCCAGCAGCTTGTCTTCAGGGGTAGATTCACCCCTCCACTTT | CASSLSSGVDSPLHF
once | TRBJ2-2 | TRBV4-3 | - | TGCGCCAGCGCCGCCGATTCCAGGAACACCGGGGAGCTGTTTTTT | CASAADSRNTGELFF
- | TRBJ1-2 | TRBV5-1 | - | TGCGCCAGCAGCTTGGAAGTCTCTGGGCAGGCCCGCGGCTACACCTTC | CASSLEVSGQARGYTF
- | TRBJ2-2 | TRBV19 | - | TGTGCCAGTAGGGGGGATGGGACTGCCACCGGGGAGCTGTTTTTT | CASRGDGTATGELFF
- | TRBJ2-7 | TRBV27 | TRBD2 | TGTGCCAGCAGTATCCGCCCGGGACTAGCGGGGGCCCAGAGGGCCTACGAGCAGTACTTC | CASSIRPGLAGAQRAYEQYF
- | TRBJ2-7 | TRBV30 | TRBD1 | TGTGCCTGCCTCCGGGACAGCAACTACGAGCAGTACTTC | CACLRDSNYEQYF
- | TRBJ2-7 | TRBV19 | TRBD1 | TGTGCCAGTAGAAAGCGGGACAGGGGGTCCTACGAGCAGTACTTC | CASRKRDRGSYEQYF
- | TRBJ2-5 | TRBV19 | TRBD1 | TGTGCCAGTGGGAGATCCGGGACAGTATTTCAAGAGACCCAGTACTTC | CASGRSGTVFQETQYF
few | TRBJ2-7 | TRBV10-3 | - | TGTGCCATCAGTAGTAGGACAGCCACCTACGAGCAGTACTTC | CAISSRTATYEQYF
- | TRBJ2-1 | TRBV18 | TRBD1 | TGTGCCAGCTCAGCGGGACAGGGGGTATACAATGAGCAGTTCTTC | CASSAGQGVYNEQFF
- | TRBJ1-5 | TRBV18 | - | TGTGCCAGCTCAGCAGGACAGAAACTCAATCAGCCCCAGCATTTT | CASSAGQKLNQPQHF
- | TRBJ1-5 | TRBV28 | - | TGTGCCAGCAGTTTAGCAGGGGTTCAGCCCCAGCATTTT | CASSLAGVQPQHF
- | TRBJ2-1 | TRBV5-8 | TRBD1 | TGTGCCAGCAGCTTGGGACAGGGCTACAATGAGCAGTTCTTC | CASSLGQGYNEQFF
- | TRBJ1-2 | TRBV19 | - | TGTGCCAGTAGTATCGGACCGACCTATGGCTACACCTTC | CASSIGPTYGYTF
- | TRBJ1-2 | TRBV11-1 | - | TGTGCCAGCAGCTTAGGACAGTACTATGGCTACACCTTC | CASSLGQYYGYTF
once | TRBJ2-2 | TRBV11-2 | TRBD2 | TGTGCCAGCAGCCGGGGACTAGCGGGGGGCCTGAACACCGGGGAGCTGTTTTTT | CASSRGLAGGLNTGELFF